A selection of T cell receptor beta chains follows, all from one sample in a study of regulatory T cells in long-lasting Graves disease. MiXCR, applied by TCRdb to the multiplex PCR reads, yields one record per CDR3 protein. The sample carries 300,000 to 500,000 distinct CDR3 sequences, around 20% recorded once. The starting material was peripheral blood mononuclear cells (PBMCs), obtained when the disease was refractory, from a patient treated with antithyroid drugs. The receptors derive from a female donor with Graves disease. CDR3s leave out the opening cysteine and the closing phenylalanine or tryptophan. The D gene is left open where the match is weak.

12,.,TRBV14,TRBJ1-6,ASKPSSYNSPLH
14,TRBD2,TRBV27,TRBJ2-3,ASSSLSGGPGDTQY
14,TRBD2,TRBV2,TRBJ2-6,ASKGRVNSGANVLT
13,.,TRBV30,TRBJ1-2,AWSVLPGFRGGYT
13,.,TRBV28,TRBJ2-1,ASSSSRLGDNEQF
13,.,TRBV6-5,TRBJ1-4,ASSYGRGLDEKLF
12,.,TRBV6-5,TRBJ1-1,ASSYGGPDTEAF
12,.,TRBV20-1,TRBJ2-3,SRSSGKSTDTQY
11,.,TRBV29-1,TRBJ2-7,SVEDTVSYEQY
10,TRBD1,TRBV7-8,TRBJ1-1,ASSFRGQGVI
13,TRBD1,TRBV9,TRBJ1-2,ASSVSPGQGYGYT
13,TRBD2,TRBV11-2,TRBJ2-7,ASSLVLGGVYEQY
15,TRBD1,TRBV28,TRBJ1-1,ASKIEGAIKSNTEAF
12,.,TRBV20-1,TRBJ1-3,SARDTGLGDTIY
10,.,TRBV28,TRBJ2-7,ASSFIGYEQY
12,TRBD2,TRBV29-1,TRBJ2-3,SVGGTSREDTQY
15,.,TRBV6-1,TRBJ1-2,ASSTSGKTTPEYGYT
13,.,TRBV6-5,TRBJ1-1,ASSYSAGQSHEAF
13,TRBD1,TRBV5-1,TRBJ2-5,ASSSRDSRFETQY
12,.,TRBV11-2,TRBJ2-7,ASSLGDNSYEQY
10,.,TRBV7-9,TRBJ2-1,ASSQPYNEQF
11,.,TRBV7-9,TRBJ1-6,ASSLENNSPLH
13,TRBD1,TRBV7-2,TRBJ1-5,ASSLGQGQGQPQH
11,TRBD1,TRBV7-7,TRBJ2-7,ASSPGQGAEQY